Presented here are 19 T cell receptor beta chains from one specimen sequenced in a study of control samples from healthy donors and cancer patients. Sequencing was performed with immunoSEQ multiplex PCR; in TCRdb, only in-frame clones are kept and a portion is missing. The sample carries about 120,000 clones, approximately 90% recorded once. The sequenced sample consisted of blood. The origin of the receptors is a woman in her 70s in good health.

The J gene is TRBJ2-1, the V gene TRBV3-1 (or the pseudogene TRBV3-2), with D perhaps matching TRBD1 (6 bases). Trimming pared 3 bases from V and 5 bases from J, leaving 17 bases between. This CDR3 region has 16 residues. Germline-derived CDR1 and CDR2 are LGHDT and YNNKEL (reference sequence). The CDR3 is CASSHILEGVHNEQFF. CDR3 coding DNA: TGTGCCAGCAGCCACATCCTCGAGGGGGTCCACAATGAGCAGTTCTTC.

The CDR3 DNA sequence: TGCGCCAGCAGCCAAGAAGGGGGTAACTACGAGCAGTACTTC. Its protein product is CASSQEGGNYEQYF. The V call is TRBV4-1, the J call TRBJ2-7, with TRBD1 as a possible D gene (6 bases). This CDR3 has 14 amino acids. V lost 0 bases, J lost 3 bases, and 9 bases lay in between. Germline assignment: CDR1 MGHRA and CDR2 YSYEKL.

Here the CDR3 reads CASSSGGWDEKLFF. DNA for the CDR3: TGCGCCAGCAGCTCAGGGGGCTGGGATGAAAAACTGTTTTTT. The genes are TRBV5-1 and TRBJ1-4; TRBD1 matches at 8 bases. CDR1 and CDR2 from the germline V gene are SGHRS and YFSETQ. The trim removed 3 bases at V and 6 bases at J, leaving 4 bases unmatched. The CDR3 spans 14 residues.

The chain carries TRBV2 and TRBJ2-7; a possible D gene is TRBD2 (5 bases). The CDR3 is 14 amino acids. Germline V gives CDR1 SNHLY, CDR2 FYNNEI. Deletions cut 6 bases from V and 7 bases from J, with 19 bases between. CDR3 nucleotide sequence: TGTGCCAGCAGGGCTACCACAACGGGCGGGGAGCAGTACTTC. Its protein is CASRATTTGGEQYF.

The gene calls are TRBV7-2 and TRBJ2-7; tentatively, D is TRBD2 (6 bases). The CDR3 length is 15 residues. Per germline, CDR1 SGHTA and CDR2 FQGNSA. V was cut by 5 bases and J by 2 bases, with 16 bases left in between. Here the CDR3 DNA reads TGTGCCAGCAGCACGAGTGGTGCGGGGACCTACGAGCAGTACTTC. Amino acid sequence: CASSTSGAGTYEQYF.

The chain recombines TRBV29-1 with TRBJ2-3; TRBD2 is a possible D gene (5 bases). The CDR3 runs to 12 residues. From germline, CDR1 is SQVTM and CDR2 ANQGSEA. Trimming stripped 8 bases from V and 4 bases from J, with 13 bases between. In nucleotides, the CDR3 is TGCAGCACAAGCGGTAGCGCAGATACGCAGTATTTT. Protein sequence: CSTSGSADTQYF.

The chain couples TRBV11-2 to TRBJ2-7; D is uncertain. V lost 4 bases and J 2 bases, leaving 15 bases between the germline ends. Germline loops: CDR1 SGHAT, CDR2 FQNNGV. The CDR3 has 15 residues. CDR3 protein: CASSSLLAIAYEQYF. The CDR3 coding sequence is TGTGCCAGCAGCTCTCTGTTGGCGATTGCCTACGAGCAGTACTTC.

The chain couples TRBV7-2 to TRBJ1-3, with 9 bases aligning to TRBD1. Germline V gives CDR1 SGHTA, CDR2 FQGNSA. After removal of 2 bases from V and 0 bases from J, the junction contained 8 bases not matched to a gene. This CDR3 contains 18 residues. CDR3 protein: CASSLRTGALSSGNTIYF. The CDR3 DNA follows: TGTGCCAGCAGCTTACGGACAGGGGCCTTGAGCTCTGGAAACACCATATATTTT.

The chain employs TRBV7-2 and TRBJ2-5; D is unclear. Germline assignment: CDR1 SGHTA and CDR2 FQGNSA. The CDR3 runs 14 residues. V lost 1 base and J lost 5, with 11 bases in between. CDR3 bases: TGTGCCAGCAGCTTAGGAGATAGTGGGGAGACCCAGTACTTC. Its translation: CASSLGDSGETQYF. Filled out from reference TRBV7-2 and TRBJ2-5, the complete variable domain reads GAGVSQSPSNKVTEKGKDVELRCDPISGHTALYWYRQSLGQGLEFLIYFQGNSAPDKSGLPSDRFSAERTGGSVSTLTIQRTQQEDSAVYLCASSLGDSGETQYFGPGTRLLVL.

The chain recombines TRBV7-9 with TRBJ1-1, with a tentative D call TRBD1 (5 bases). In germline, CDR1 is SEHNR, CDR2 FQNEAQ (reference sequence). This CDR3 has 14 residues. The ends were cut back, 4 bases at V and 6 bases at J, with 15 bases in the middle. This CDR3 reads CASSSLRGRAEAFF. The DNA for the CDR3 is TGTGCCAGCAGCTCATTACGGGGGAGGGCTGAAGCTTTCTTT.

The chain employs TRBV4-1 and TRBJ2-7; 8 bases map to TRBD2. V gave up 2 bases and J gave up 2 bases; unmatched junction bases: 14. Germline CDR1 and CDR2: MGHRA and YSYEKL. There are 18 residues in the CDR3. CDR3 in amino acids: CASSQRVGDRGGTYEQYF. The CDR3 nucleotides read TGCGCCAGCAGCCAAAGGGTAGGAGATCGGGGGGGAACCTACGAGCAGTACTTC.

CDR3 in amino acids: CASSPRDRGFEKLFF. The CDR3, as DNA: TGTGCCAGTAGTCCGCGGGACAGGGGGTTTGAAAAACTGTTTTTT. The V and J genes are TRBV19 and TRBJ1-4; TRBD1 agrees at 11 bases. V lost 5 bases and J lost 7; bases outside the gene matches: 6. The CDR3 has 15 residues. CDR1 and CDR2 (germline): LNHDA, SQIVND (reference sequence).

The chain uses TRBV5-1 and TRBJ1-1; no clear D gene. The CDR3 spans 13 residues. Trimming cost V 2 bases and J 6 bases, with 11 bases left between them. The V gene's germline CDR1 is SGHRS and CDR2 YFSETQ. The CDR3 nucleotides are TGCGCCAGCAGCTTTCCAGGTGGCTCTGAAGCTTTCTTT. Translating gives CASSFPGGSEAFF.

The chain employs TRBV4-2 and TRBJ1-3; no reliable D call. The germline CDR1 and CDR2 sequences are LGHNA and YNFKEQ. Trimming removed 0 bases at V and 0 bases at J, with 9 bases between. This CDR3 has 16 residues. The CDR3 spells CASSQETGSSGNTIYF. The CDR3 DNA sequence: TGTGCCAGCAGCCAAGAGACGGGGTCCTCTGGAAACACCATATATTTT.

The J gene is TRBJ1-2, the V gene TRBV5-4; TRBD1 agrees at 7 bases. The CDR3 runs to 16 residues. J lost 0 bases, V lost 5 bases, and 10 bases had no gene match. CDR1 and CDR2 from the germline V gene are SGHNT and YYREEE (reference sequence). The CDR3 is CASSSARDRSNYGYTF. For the CDR3, the DNA is TGTGCCAGCAGTTCCGCCCGGGACAGATCTAACTATGGCTACACCTTC.

CDR3 sequence: CASSESSGGAREQYF. CDR3 nucleotide sequence: TGTGCCAGCAGTGAAAGTAGCGGGGGGGCCAGAGAGCAGTACTTC. The J gene is TRBJ2-7, the V gene TRBV6-1; 11 bases are shared with TRBD2. In germline, CDR1 is MNHNS, CDR2 SASEGT. The CDR3 extends over 15 amino acids. The junction had 7 bases not matched to a gene; V was cut back by 2 bases and J by 7 bases.

The genes are TRBV2 and TRBJ1-5, with D unclear. The V and J ends lost 2 bases and 1 base respectively, with 6 bases between them. CDR1 and CDR2 from the germline V gene are SNHLY and FYNNEI. The CDR3 covers 14 residues. This CDR3 reads CASSEPLSNQPQHF. The CDR3 region has the DNA TGTGCCAGCAGTGAACCCCTAAGCAATCAGCCCCAGCATTTT.

The CDR3 nucleotides are TGTGCCAGCAGCCAGGGACAGGGATACGAAGCTTTCTTT. Its translation is CASSQGQGYEAFF. V is TRBV7-9 and J is TRBJ1-1; 9 bases are shared with TRBD1. The junction had 6 bases not matched to a gene; V was cut back by 5 bases and J by 8 bases. This CDR3 contains 13 residues. CDR1 SEHNR and CDR2 FQNEAQ come from the germline V gene (reference sequence).

A note on this clone: Other DNA sequences in this sample translate to the same CDR3. The chain is built from TRBV7-2 and TRBJ2-7; D assignment may be TRBD1 or TRBD2 (6 bases each). Between the trimmed V and J ends, which lost 2 bases and 5 bases, there was a span of 10 bases. CDR3 size: 13 residues. CDR1 and CDR2 (germline): SGHTA, FQGNSA. The CDR3 spells CASSLRGRDEQYF. In nucleotides, the CDR3 is TGTGCCAGCAGCTTACGGGGGCGGGACGAGCAGTACTTC.